Below, 12 T cell receptor beta chains from the same sample are listed, as sequenced in a study of shared clonotypes between healthy human individuals. Data came from immunoSEQ multiplex PCR; TCRdb stores just in-frame clones and leaves some out. In the table there are 2 million to 2.5 million clones, 80% to 95% of which are singletons. The sample comprised naive CD4+ T cells from PBMCs. The subset was: CD45RA+ positively selected. The receptors shown here come from a man aged 18-30 years in good health. Some clones in this sample may be carry-over from other donors' samples.

The rearrangement joins TRBV5-1 to TRBJ2-2; 10 positions match TRBD2. This CDR3 is 16 amino acids long. Germline lookup yields CDR1 SGHRS and CDR2 YFSETQ. The ends lost 4 bases at V and 5 bases at J; junction bases unmatched: 8. Written as DNA, the CDR3 is TGCGCCAGCAGCGCCCGGACTAGCGGCAGAACCGGGGAGCTGTTTTTT. Translation gives CASSARTSGRTGELFF. The full variable domain, with the rest looked up from reference TRBV5-1 and TRBJ2-2, is KAGVTQTPRYLIKTRGQQVTLSCSPISGHRSVSWYQQTPGQGLQFLFEYFSETQRNKGNFPGRFSGRQFSNSRSEMNVSTLELGDSALYLCASSARTSGRTGELFFGEGSRLTVL.

The rearrangement uses TRBV19 and TRBJ2-2; TRBD1 agrees at 10 bases. CDR1 is LNHDA, CDR2 SQIVND, per germline (reference sequence). The CDR3 totals 13 residues. After removal of 9 bases from V and 6 bases from J, the junction contained 4 bases not matched to a gene. CDR3 amino acids: CASRDRGPGELFF. The CDR3 DNA is TGTGCCAGCCGGGACAGGGGACCCGGGGAGCTGTTTTTT.

The rearrangement links TRBV19 to TRBJ1-3, with D possibly being TRBD1 (6 bases). Germline V gene sequence: CDR1 LNHDA, CDR2 SQIVND (reference sequence). Trimming removed 3 bases from V and 7 bases from J, with 13 bases in between. The CDR3 runs 14 residues. In nucleotides, the CDR3 is TGTGCCAGTAGTATGGGCCAGGGGATCAACACCATATATTTT. Amino acids: CASSMGQGINTIYF.

In DNA, the CDR3 is TGCGCCAGCACAGCCGGGGGCAACACCGGGGAGCTGTTTTTT. It codes for CASTAGGNTGELFF. This sequence joins TRBV5-1 and TRBJ2-2, with D possibly called TRBD1 or TRBD2 (6 bases each). Trimming left V 6 bases short and J 2 bases short, with 11 bases between. The CDR3 is 14 residues long. In germline, CDR1 is SGHRS, CDR2 YFSETQ.

About this clone: Other DNA sequences in the sample encode the same CDR3. The V gene is TRBV27, the J gene TRBJ1-1; a possible D gene is TRBD1 (5 bases). V lost 0 bases to trimming and J lost 1 base, with 9 bases between them. CDR1 and CDR2 from the germline V gene are MNHEY and SMNVEV (reference sequence). The CDR3 contains 15 residues. The CDR3: CASSLSWQGNTEAFF. CDR3 in DNA: TGTGCCAGCAGTTTATCTTGGCAGGGGAACACTGAAGCTTTCTTT.

The chain couples TRBV20-1 to TRBJ2-1; D possibly corresponds to TRBD2 (5 bases). Germline loops: CDR1 DFQATT, CDR2 SNEGSKA (reference sequence). CDR3 length equals 11 residues. With 1 base removed from V and 10 bases from J, the gap between germline ends came to 8 bases. CDR3 sequence (DNA): TGCAGTGCTAGAGCGGAGGTCGAGCAGTTCTTC. This encodes CSARAEVEQFF.

The table lists this clone with a few counts. This sample includes further DNA sequences coding for the same CDR3. The gene calls are TRBV10-3 and TRBJ1-2; D gene ambiguous. There are 12 residues in the CDR3. Germline loops: CDR1 ENHRY, CDR2 SYGVKD. V was clipped by 0 bases and J by 5 bases, with 4 bases between them. The CDR3 protein is CAISESDYGYTF. The CDR3 DNA is TGTGCCATCAGTGAGTCGGATTATGGCTACACCTTC.

With regard to this clone: Different DNA sequences within this sample yield the same CDR3. This chain links TRBV5-1 with TRBJ1-3, with a weak D call TRBD1 (5 bases). Germline V gene sequence: CDR1 SGHRS, CDR2 YFSETQ. Between the trimmed V and J ends, which lost 4 bases and 0 bases, there was a span of 8 bases. The CDR3 has 14 amino acids. CDR3 nucleotides: TGCGCCAGCAGCCCCGGGACCTCTGGAAACACCATATATTTT. It translates to CASSPGTSGNTIYF.

This clone was seen more than once but under ten times. This chain connects TRBV30 to TRBJ1-5; D is ambiguous. The germline V gene encodes CDR1 GTSNPN and CDR2 SVGIG (reference sequence). V lost 1 base and J 5 bases, leaving 12 bases between the germline ends. The CDR3 runs 14 residues. Here the CDR3 reads CAWSATQLHQPQHF. The DNA for the CDR3 is TGTGCCTGGAGTGCAACCCAACTTCATCAGCCCCAGCATTTT.

This chain connects TRBV2 to TRBJ1-4; 7 nucleotides line up with TRBD1. The CDR3 has 15 residues. V was clipped by 5 bases and J by 4 bases; unmatched bases: 7. In germline, CDR1 is SNHLY, CDR2 FYNNEI. The DNA for the CDR3 is TGTGCCAGCAGTACAGTTCGACAGGGTAATGAAAAACTGTTTTTT. Translated, it gives CASSTVRQGNEKLFF.

The chain couples TRBV2 to TRBJ2-3; TRBD2 matches 12 bases. Germline assignment: CDR1 SNHLY and CDR2 FYNNEI. V was clipped by 7 bases and J by 4 bases; unmatched bases: 6. The CDR3 consists of 15 residues. CDR3 loop: CASKTSGSPPDTQYF. The DNA of the CDR3 is TGTGCCAGCAAGACTAGCGGGAGCCCCCCAGATACGCAGTATTTT. The full variable domain, completed using reference TRBV2 and TRBJ2-3, is EPEVTQTPSHQVTQMGQEVILRCVPISNHLYFYWYRQILGQKVEFLVSFYNNEISEKSEIFDDQFSVERPDGSNFTLKIRSTKLEDSAMYFCASKTSGSPPDTQYFGPGTRLTVL.

This sequence joins TRBV5-1 and TRBJ2-6; TRBD1 aligns across 7 bases. The ends lost 9 bases at V and 4 bases at J; junction bases unmatched: 13. The V gene's germline CDR1 is SGHRS and CDR2 YFSETQ. The CDR3 covers 16 residues. CDR3 region: CATSGDSLPGANVLTF. CDR3 nucleotide sequence: TGCGCCACCTCCGGGGACAGCCTCCCCGGGGCCAACGTCCTGACTTTC.